The 3 T cell receptor beta chains given below trace back to one sample, sequenced in a study of T cell responses to AZD1222 COVID-19 vaccine (dated by TCRdb to the early 2020s). The library was prepared using the immunoSEQ multiplex PCR assay. TCRdb retrieved this table from immuneACCESS and kept in-frame rearrangements only. Not all clones are present; in checked studies, unresolved V genes account for under half, and no reason is known for the remainder. For this sample there are roughly 120,000 clones; around 89% appear just once. The ten top clones hold over 3% of the sample. The time point label, read with the paper, signifies: baseline before first vaccination. Sequenced material: peripheral blood, taken on day 0 of AZD1222 vaccination. The receptors stem from an adult in good health.

The chain has TRBV7-9 and TRBJ2-2; a possible D gene is TRBD1 (6 bases). Trimming removed 6 bases at V and 3 bases at J, with 14 bases between. This CDR3 spans 15 amino acids. CDR1 SEHNR and CDR2 FQNEAQ come from the germline V gene (reference sequence). CDR3: CASSRDKDYTGELFF. CDR3 DNA: TGTGCCAGCAGTCGGGACAAGGACTACACCGGGGAGCTGTTTTTT.

Of note for this clone: The CDR3 does not close with the conserved phenylalanine or tryptophan, likely indicating a read error. No DNA is shown, since the ends of the CDR3 on it are uncertain; the CDR3 is the one TCRdb lists. This chain uses TRBV14 with TRBJ2-7; the DNA was not used to check the table's D call, TRBD2. The CDR3 totals 9 residues, both ends included. Germline V gene sequence: CDR1 SGHDN, CDR2 FVKESK. Here the CDR3 reads CASSGRNRI.

J is TRBJ2-1 and V is TRBV9, with 13 bases identical to TRBD2. The CDR3 is made up of 15 amino acids. The V segment lost 3 bases and the J segment 9 bases; nucleotides outside the gene matches: 6. The germline V gene has CDR1 SGDLS and CDR2 YYNGEE. CDR3 protein: CASSASLAGGAEQFF. The CDR3 DNA reads as TGTGCCAGCAGCGCTTCACTAGCGGGGGGGGCTGAGCAGTTCTTC.